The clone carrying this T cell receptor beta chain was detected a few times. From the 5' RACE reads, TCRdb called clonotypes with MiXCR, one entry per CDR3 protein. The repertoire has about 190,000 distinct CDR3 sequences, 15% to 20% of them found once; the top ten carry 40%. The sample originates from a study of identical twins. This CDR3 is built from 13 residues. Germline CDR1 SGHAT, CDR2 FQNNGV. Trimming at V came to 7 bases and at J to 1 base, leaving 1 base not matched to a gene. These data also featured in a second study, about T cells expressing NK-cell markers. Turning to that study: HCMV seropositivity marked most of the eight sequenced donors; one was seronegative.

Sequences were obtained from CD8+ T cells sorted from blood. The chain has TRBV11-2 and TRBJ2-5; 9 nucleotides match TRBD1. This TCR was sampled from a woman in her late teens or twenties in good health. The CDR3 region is CASTGQGQETQYF. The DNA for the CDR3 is TGTGCCAGCACGGGACAGGGCCAAGAGACCCAGTACTTC.